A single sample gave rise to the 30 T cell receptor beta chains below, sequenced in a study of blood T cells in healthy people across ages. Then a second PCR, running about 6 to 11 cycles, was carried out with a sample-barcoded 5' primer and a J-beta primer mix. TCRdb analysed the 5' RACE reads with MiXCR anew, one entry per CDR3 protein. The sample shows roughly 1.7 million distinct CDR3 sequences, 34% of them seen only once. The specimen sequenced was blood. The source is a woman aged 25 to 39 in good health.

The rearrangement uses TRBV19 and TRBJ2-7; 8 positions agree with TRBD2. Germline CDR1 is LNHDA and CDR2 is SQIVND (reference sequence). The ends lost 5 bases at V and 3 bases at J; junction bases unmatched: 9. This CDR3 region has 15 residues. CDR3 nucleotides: TGTGCCAGTAGTCCGGGAGGGTCATACCACTACGAGCAGTACTTC. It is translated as CASSPGGSYHYEQYF.

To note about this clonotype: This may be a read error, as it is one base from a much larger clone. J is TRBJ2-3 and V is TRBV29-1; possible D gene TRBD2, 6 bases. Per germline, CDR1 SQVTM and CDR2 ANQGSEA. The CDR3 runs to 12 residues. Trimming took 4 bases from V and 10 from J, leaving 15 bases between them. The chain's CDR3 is CSVGGGRDAQYF. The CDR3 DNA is TGCAGCGTTGGGGGAGGTCGGGATGCGCAGTATTTT.

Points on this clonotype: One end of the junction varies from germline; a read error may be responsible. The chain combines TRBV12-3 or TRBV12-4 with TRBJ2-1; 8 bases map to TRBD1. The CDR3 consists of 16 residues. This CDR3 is CAGSLPGGASYNEQFF. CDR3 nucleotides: TGTGCCGGCAGCCTTCCAGGGGGCGCCTCCTACAATGAGCAGTTCTTC.

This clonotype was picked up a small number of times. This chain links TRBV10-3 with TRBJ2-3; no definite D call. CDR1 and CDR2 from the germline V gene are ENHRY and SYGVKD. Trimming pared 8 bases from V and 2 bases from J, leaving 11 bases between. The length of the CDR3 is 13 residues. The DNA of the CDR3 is TGTGCCATCGGTAACAGCTACACAGATACGCAGTATTTT. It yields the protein CAIGNSYTDTQYF.

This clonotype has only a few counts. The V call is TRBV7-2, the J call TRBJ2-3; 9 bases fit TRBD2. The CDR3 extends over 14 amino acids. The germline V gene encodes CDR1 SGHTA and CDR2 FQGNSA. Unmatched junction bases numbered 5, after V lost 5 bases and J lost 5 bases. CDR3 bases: TGTGCCAGCAGCCGGACTAGCGCCCGAGATACGCAGTATTTT. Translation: CASSRTSARDTQYF.

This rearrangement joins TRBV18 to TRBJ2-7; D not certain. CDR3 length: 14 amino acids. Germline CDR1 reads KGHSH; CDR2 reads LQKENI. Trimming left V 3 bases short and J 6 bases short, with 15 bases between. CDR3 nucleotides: TGTGCCAGCTCACCCGGCAGCCTGTCTCCCGAGCAGTACTTC. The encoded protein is CASSPGSLSPEQYF.

CDR3 sequence reads: CAISESGGYNEQFF. In DNA, the CDR3 is TGTGCCATCAGTGAGTCAGGAGGCTACAATGAGCAGTTCTTC. V gene TRBV10-3 combines with J gene TRBJ2-1, with D tentatively TRBD2 (5 bases). From germline, CDR1 is ENHRY and CDR2 SYGVKD. The V gene lost 0 bases and the J gene lost 3 bases, with 6 bases spanning the gap. The CDR3 contains 14 residues.

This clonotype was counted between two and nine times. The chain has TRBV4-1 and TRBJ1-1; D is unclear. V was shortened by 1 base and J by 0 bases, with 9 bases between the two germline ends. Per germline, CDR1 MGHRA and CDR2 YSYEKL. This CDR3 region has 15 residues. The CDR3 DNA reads TGCGCCAGCAGCCAAGCGGTTAGGATGAACACTGAAGCTTTCTTT. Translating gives CASSQAVRMNTEAFF.

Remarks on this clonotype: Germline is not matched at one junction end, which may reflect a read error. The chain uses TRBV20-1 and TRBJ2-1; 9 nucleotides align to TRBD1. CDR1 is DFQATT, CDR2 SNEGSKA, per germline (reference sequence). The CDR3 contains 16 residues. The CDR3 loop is CSARGNPGQGYNKQFF. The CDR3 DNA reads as TGCAGTGCTAGAGGTAACCCGGGACAGGGTTACAATAAGCAGTTCTTC.

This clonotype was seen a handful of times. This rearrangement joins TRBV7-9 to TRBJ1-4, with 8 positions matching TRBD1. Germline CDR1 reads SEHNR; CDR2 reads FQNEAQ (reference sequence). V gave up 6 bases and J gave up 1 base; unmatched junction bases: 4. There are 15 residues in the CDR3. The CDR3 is CASSKGTGTNEKLFF. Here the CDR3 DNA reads TGTGCCAGCAGTAAGGGGACAGGAACTAATGAAAAACTGTTTTTT.

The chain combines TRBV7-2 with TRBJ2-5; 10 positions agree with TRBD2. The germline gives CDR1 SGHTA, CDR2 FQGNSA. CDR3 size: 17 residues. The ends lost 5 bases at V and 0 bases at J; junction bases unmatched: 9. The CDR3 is CASSQLLAGAYQETQYF. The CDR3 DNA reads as TGTGCCAGCAGCCAGCTCCTAGCGGGGGCGTACCAAGAGACCCAGTACTTC.

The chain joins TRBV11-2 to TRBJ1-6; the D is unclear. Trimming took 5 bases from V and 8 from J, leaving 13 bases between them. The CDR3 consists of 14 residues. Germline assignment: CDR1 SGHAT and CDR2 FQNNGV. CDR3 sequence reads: CASSPSSGYSPLHF. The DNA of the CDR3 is TGTGCCAGCAGCCCCTCATCGGGCTATTCACCCCTCCACTTT.

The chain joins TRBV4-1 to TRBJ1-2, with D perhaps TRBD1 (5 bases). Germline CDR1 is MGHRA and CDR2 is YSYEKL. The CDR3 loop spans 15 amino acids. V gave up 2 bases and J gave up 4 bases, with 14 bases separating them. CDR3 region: CASSQRARGTYGYTF. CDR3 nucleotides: TGCGCCAGCAGCCAAAGGGCGCGGGGGACCTATGGCTACACCTTC.

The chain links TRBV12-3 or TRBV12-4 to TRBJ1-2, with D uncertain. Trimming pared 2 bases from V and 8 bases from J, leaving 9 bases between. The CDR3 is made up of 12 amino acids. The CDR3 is CASSLLGWGYTF. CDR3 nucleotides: TGTGCCAGCAGTTTATTGGGCTGGGGCTACACCTTC.

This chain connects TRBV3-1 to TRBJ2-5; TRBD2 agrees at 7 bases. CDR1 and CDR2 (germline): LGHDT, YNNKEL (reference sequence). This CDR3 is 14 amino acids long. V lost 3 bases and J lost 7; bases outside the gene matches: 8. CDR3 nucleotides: TGTGCCAGCAGCCAGGGACGGTCGGGGGGGACCCAGTACTTC. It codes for CASSQGRSGGTQYF.

The DNA of the CDR3 is TGTGCCAGCAGCCAAGGGCCGGGACTAGCGGGGGTTAGCTCCTACAATGAGCAGTTCTTC. Translation gives CASSQGPGLAGVSSYNEQFF. This chain connects TRBV14 to TRBJ2-1; 14 nucleotides align to TRBD2. This CDR3 is built from 20 residues. V dropped 1 base and J dropped 0; count of bases not matched to a gene: 8. Germline loops: CDR1 SGHDN, CDR2 FVKESK.

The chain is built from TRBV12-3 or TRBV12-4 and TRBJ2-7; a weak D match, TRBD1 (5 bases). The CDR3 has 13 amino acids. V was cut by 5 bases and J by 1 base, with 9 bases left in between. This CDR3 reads CASSDSTSYEQYF. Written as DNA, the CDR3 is TGTGCCAGCAGTGACAGTACTTCCTACGAGCAGTACTTC.

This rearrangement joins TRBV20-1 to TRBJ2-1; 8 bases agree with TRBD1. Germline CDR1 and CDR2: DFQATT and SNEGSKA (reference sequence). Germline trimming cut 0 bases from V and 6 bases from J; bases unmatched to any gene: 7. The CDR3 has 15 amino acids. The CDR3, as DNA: TGCAGTGCTAGAGATGGGCAGGGGGCCCCCAATGAGCAGTTCTTC. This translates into CSARDGQGAPNEQFF.

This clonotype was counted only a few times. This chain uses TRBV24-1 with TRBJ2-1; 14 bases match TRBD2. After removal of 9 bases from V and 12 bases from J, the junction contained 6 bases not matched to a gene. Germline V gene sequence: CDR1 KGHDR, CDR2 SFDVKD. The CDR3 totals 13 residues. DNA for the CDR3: TGTGCCACCGGGACTAGCGGGGGAGGTGCGCAGTTCTTC. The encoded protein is CATGTSGGGAQFF.

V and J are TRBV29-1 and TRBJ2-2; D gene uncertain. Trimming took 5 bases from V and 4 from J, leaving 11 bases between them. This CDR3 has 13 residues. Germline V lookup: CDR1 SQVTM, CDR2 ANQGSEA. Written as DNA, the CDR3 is TGCAGCGTTCAATCCAAGAGCACCGGGGAGCTGTTTTTT. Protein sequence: CSVQSKSTGELFF.

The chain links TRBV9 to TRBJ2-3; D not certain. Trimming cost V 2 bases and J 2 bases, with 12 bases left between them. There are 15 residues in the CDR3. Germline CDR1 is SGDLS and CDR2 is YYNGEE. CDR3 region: CASSVNSPSTDTQYF. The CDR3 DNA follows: TGTGCCAGCAGCGTGAATAGTCCCTCCACAGATACGCAGTATTTT.

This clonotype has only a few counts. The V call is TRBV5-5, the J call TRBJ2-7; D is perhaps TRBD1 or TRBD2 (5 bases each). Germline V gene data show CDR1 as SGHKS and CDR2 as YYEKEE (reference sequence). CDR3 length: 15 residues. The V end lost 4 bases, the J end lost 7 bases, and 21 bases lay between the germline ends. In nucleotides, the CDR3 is TGTGCCAGCAGCCGGGACGCCCCGACGTTAGTAGAGCAGTACTTC. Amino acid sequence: CASSRDAPTLVEQYF. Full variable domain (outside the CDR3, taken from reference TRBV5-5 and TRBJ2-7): DAGVTQSPTHLIKTRGQQVTLRCSPISGHKSVSWYQQVLGQGPQFIFQYYEKEERGRGNFPDRFSARQFPNYSSELNVNALLLGDSALYLCASSRDAPTLVEQYFGPGTRLTVT.

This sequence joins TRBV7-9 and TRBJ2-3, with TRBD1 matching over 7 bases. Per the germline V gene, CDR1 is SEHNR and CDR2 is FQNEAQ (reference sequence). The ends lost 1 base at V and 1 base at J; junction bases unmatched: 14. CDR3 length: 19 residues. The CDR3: CASSLVGRGRGFGTDTQYF. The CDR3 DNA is TGTGCCAGCAGCTTAGTCGGCCGGGGCAGGGGGTTTGGCACAGATACGCAGTATTTT.

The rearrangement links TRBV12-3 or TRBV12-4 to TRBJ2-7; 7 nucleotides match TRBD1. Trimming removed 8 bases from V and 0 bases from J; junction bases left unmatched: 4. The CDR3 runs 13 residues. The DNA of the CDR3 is TGTGCCAGCCAGGGGGACAACTCCTACGAGCAGTACTTC. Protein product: CASQGDNSYEQYF.

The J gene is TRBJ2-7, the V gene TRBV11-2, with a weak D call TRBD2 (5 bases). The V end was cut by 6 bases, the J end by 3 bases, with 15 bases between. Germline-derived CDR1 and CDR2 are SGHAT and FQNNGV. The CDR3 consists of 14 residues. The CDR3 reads CASSYRPGGYEQYF. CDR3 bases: TGTGCCAGCAGTTATCGACCTGGAGGCTACGAGCAGTACTTC. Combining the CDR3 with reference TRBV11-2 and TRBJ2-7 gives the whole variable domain EAGVAQSPRYKIIEKRQSVAFWCNPISGHATLYWYQQILGQGPKLLIQFQNNGVVDDSQLPKDRFSAERLKGVDSTLKIQPAKLEDSAVYLCASSYRPGGYEQYFGPGTRLTVT.

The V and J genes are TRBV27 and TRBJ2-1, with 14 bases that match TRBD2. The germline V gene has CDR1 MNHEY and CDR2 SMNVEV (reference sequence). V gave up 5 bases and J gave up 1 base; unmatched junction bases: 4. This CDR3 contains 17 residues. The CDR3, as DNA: TGTGCCAGCAGTGGACTAGCGGGAGGAAGATCCTACAATGAGCAGTTCTTC. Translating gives CASSGLAGGRSYNEQFF.

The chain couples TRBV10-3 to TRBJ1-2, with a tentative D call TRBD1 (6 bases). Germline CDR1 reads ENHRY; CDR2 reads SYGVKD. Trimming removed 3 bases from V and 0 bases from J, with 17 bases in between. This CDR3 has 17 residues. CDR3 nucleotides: TGTGCCATCAGTGACGGGGCAGGGGCACCTGCTAACTATGGCTACACCTTC. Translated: CAISDGAGAPANYGYTF.

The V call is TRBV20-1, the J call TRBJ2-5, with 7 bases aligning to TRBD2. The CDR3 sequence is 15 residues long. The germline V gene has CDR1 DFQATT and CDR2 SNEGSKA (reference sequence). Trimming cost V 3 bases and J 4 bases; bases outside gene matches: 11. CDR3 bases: TGCAGTGCTAGCCCCCCCGGACTAGATCCAGAGACCCAGTACTTC. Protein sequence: CSASPPGLDPETQYF.

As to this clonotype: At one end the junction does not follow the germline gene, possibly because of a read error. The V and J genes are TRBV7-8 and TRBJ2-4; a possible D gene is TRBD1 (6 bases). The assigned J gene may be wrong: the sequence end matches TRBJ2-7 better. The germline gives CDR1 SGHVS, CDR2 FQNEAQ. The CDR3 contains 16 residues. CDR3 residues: CASSPAGERGTYEQYF. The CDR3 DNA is TGCGCCAGCAGCCCCGCAGGGGAAAGAGGGACCTACGAGCAGTACTTC.

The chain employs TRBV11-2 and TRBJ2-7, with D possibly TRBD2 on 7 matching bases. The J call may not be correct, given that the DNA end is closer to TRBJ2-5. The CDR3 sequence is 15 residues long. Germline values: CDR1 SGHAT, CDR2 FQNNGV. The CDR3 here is CASSARGAVGETQYF. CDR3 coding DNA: TGTGCCAGCAGCGCCCGGGGGGCGGTGGGAGAGACCCAGTACTTC.